One sample yielded the 23 T cell receptor beta chains listed below, sequenced in a study of blood T cell repertoires in COVID-19. Repertoires were generated with immunoSEQ multiplex PCR, while TCRdb's copy carries only in-frame clones and drops some. Of around 160,000 clones listed, approximately 86% were seen once; the top ten hold about 3.1%. Sequencing input: peripheral blood. The receptors shown here come from a middle-aged woman with active or convalescent COVID-19.

The chain carries TRBV29-1 and TRBJ2-3; tentative D call: TRBD2 (5 bases). The germline V gene encodes CDR1 SQVTM and CDR2 ANQGSEA. The CDR3 spans 14 residues. The V end lost 3 bases, the J end lost 8 bases, and 18 bases lay between the germline ends. CDR3 sequence (DNA): TGCAGCGTTGACCGTCGAGCGGTGCTGGGTACGCAGTATTTT. Amino acids: CSVDRRAVLGTQYF.

This clone turned up a few times. This chain uses TRBV18 with TRBJ1-5; 8 bases align to TRBD1. Germline V gene data show CDR1 as KGHSH and CDR2 as LQKENI. The trim removed 6 bases at V and 4 bases at J, leaving 14 bases unmatched. The CDR3 loop spans 17 amino acids. The CDR3 DNA sequence: TGTGCCAGCTCGACATTCCCCGTTACAGGGGGGAATCAGCCCCAGCATTTT. This sequence encodes CASSTFPVTGGNQPQHF.

The genes are TRBV28 and TRBJ1-5; D not resolved. V was clipped by 8 bases and J by 3 bases, with 14 bases between them. The CDR3 runs to 14 residues. Germline-derived CDR1 and CDR2 are MDHEN and SYDVKM. The CDR3 loop is CASSGSSFNQPQHF. The DNA for the CDR3 is TGTGCCAGCTCAGGCTCGAGTTTCAATCAGCCCCAGCATTTT.

This chain uses TRBV18 with TRBJ1-1, with 7 bases matching TRBD1. Germline-derived CDR1 and CDR2 are KGHSH and LQKENI. J lost 8 bases, V lost 1 base, and 4 bases had no gene match. The CDR3 contains 13 residues. CDR3 loop: CASSPLGTDEAFF. The DNA of the CDR3 is TGTGCCAGCTCACCACTGGGGACAGACGAAGCTTTCTTT.

This chain uses TRBV18 with TRBJ1-1, with 8 bases matching TRBD1. The V segment lost 0 bases and the J segment 0 bases; nucleotides outside the gene matches: 6. Germline CDR1 KGHSH, CDR2 LQKENI. The CDR3 is 17 residues long. The CDR3 loop reads CASSPPSGQGMNTEAFF. CDR3 DNA: TGTGCCAGCTCACCACCCTCTGGACAGGGAATGAACACTGAAGCTTTCTTT.

Of note for this clone: Within the sample, other DNA sequences also encode this same CDR3. The chain links TRBV10-3 to TRBJ1-2; 9 positions agree with TRBD1. Losses at the gene ends were 3 bases for V and 7 bases for J; bases not matched to a gene: 9. CDR1 and CDR2 (germline): ENHRY, SYGVKD. The CDR3 extends over 15 amino acids. CDR3 in DNA: TGTGCCATCAGTGACCAACAGGGGGCTAGGGGTGGCTACACCTTC. Translation: CAISDQQGARGGYTF.

This rearrangement joins TRBV5-1 to TRBJ2-3, with a possible D match to TRBD1 (5 bases). The germline CDR1 and CDR2 sequences are SGHRS and YFSETQ. This CDR3 is built from 14 residues. The V gene lost 1 base and the J gene lost 6 bases, with 12 bases spanning the gap. CDR3 loop: CASSLLQVRDTQYF. The CDR3 bases are TGCGCCAGCAGCTTGTTACAGGTTAGGGATACGCAGTATTTT. Full variable domain (remainder filled in from reference TRBV5-1 and TRBJ2-3): KAGVTQTPRYLIKTRGQQVTLSCSPISGHRSVSWYQQTPGQGLQFLFEYFSETQRNKGNFPGRFSGRQFSNSRSEMNVSTLELGDSALYLCASSLLQVRDTQYFGPGTRLTVL.

The chain employs TRBV20-1 and TRBJ1-2, with TRBD1 as a possible D gene (6 bases). From germline, CDR1 is DFQATT and CDR2 SNEGSKA (reference sequence). Trimming took off 3 bases at V and 8 bases at J, with 19 bases between the two ends. The CDR3 loop spans 14 amino acids. The CDR3 here is CSASPQGSGRGYTF. The CDR3 DNA reads TGCAGTGCTAGTCCACAGGGTTCTGGGCGAGGCTACACCTTC.

The CDR3 nucleotides read TGTGCCAGCAGCCCCGTCCCAGCACTAGCGGGGGGGAGGAATGAGCAGTTCTTC. Protein product: CASSPVPALAGGRNEQFF. This sequence joins TRBV3-1 (or the pseudogene TRBV3-2) and TRBJ2-1, with TRBD2 identical over 13 bases. The CDR3 sequence is 18 residues long. Germline values: CDR1 LGHDT, CDR2 YNNKEL (reference sequence). V was pared by 4 bases and J by 7 bases, with 13 bases of the junction left unmatched.

DNA for the CDR3: TGTGCCACCAGTGATCCCCGGGGTCGAAATCAGCCCCAGCATTTT. It yields the protein CATSDPRGRNQPQHF. The rearrangement links TRBV24-1 to TRBJ1-5, with unresolved D. The CDR3 is made up of 15 amino acids. V shed 3 bases and J shed 4 bases, with 12 bases lying between them. The V gene's germline CDR1 is KGHDR and CDR2 SFDVKD.

This chain uses TRBV7-9 with TRBJ2-2, with 12 bases aligning to TRBD2. In germline, CDR1 is SEHNR, CDR2 FQNEAQ (reference sequence). The trim removed 6 bases at V and 0 bases at J, leaving 8 bases unmatched. This CDR3 is 18 amino acids long. The CDR3 here is CASRGLAGTSSNTGELFF. In DNA, the CDR3 is TGTGCCAGCAGGGGACTAGCGGGTACCAGTTCGAACACCGGGGAGCTGTTTTTT.

The J gene is TRBJ2-3, the V gene TRBV28; TRBD1 might be the D (6 bases). The CDR3 consists of 18 residues. CDR1 is MDHEN, CDR2 SYDVKM, per germline. Trimming stripped 1 base from V and 1 base from J, with 18 bases between. DNA for the CDR3: TGTGCCAGCAGTTTATTTGGCGGTGGCAGGGGACGCACAGATACGCAGTATTTT. As protein: CASSLFGGGRGRTDTQYF. The complete variable domain, with remaining parts taken from reference TRBV28 and TRBJ2-3, reads DVKVTQSSRYLVKRTGEKVFLECVQDMDHENMFWYRQDPGLGLRLIYFSYDVKMKEKGDIPEGYSVSREKKERFSLILESASTNQTSMYLCASSLFGGGRGRTDTQYFGPGTRLTVL.

The chain employs TRBV30 and TRBJ2-5, with D maybe TRBD2 (6 bases). The CDR3 runs 13 residues. The ends were cut back, 5 bases at V and 2 bases at J, with 12 bases in the middle. Looked up from germline, CDR1 is GTSNPN and CDR2 is SVGIG (reference sequence). CDR3 protein: CAWQPAGQETQYF. CDR3 nucleotides: TGTGCCTGGCAGCCGGCGGGGCAAGAGACCCAGTACTTC. The whole variable domain, filled in from reference TRBV30 and TRBJ2-5, reads SQTIHQWPATLVQPVGSPLSLECTVEGTSNPNLYWYRQAAGRGLQLLFYSVGIGQISSEVPQNLSASRPQDRQFILSSKKLLLSDSGFYLCAWQPAGQETQYFGPGTRLLVL.

The rearrangement joins TRBV13 to TRBJ1-2, with 7 bases lining up with TRBD1. CDR1 is PRHDT, CDR2 FYEKMQ, per germline (reference sequence). This CDR3 comprises 14 residues. J was trimmed by 8 bases and V by 5 bases; bases with no gene match: 11. CDR3 sequence (DNA): TGTGCCAGCAGCCCGTACCAGGGGGAGGAGGGCTACACCTTC. Translated, it gives CASSPYQGEEGYTF.

DNA for the CDR3: TGTGCCAGCAGTTACTCGCGGGGAAATCAGCCCCAGCATTTT. It yields the protein CASSYSRGNQPQHF. The rearrangement uses TRBV6-2 or TRBV6-3 and TRBJ1-5, with no clear D. Trimming left V 0 bases short and J 4 bases short, with 7 bases between. This CDR3 is built from 14 residues. CDR1 is MNHEY and CDR2 is SVGEGT in the germline V gene.

V usage is TRBV5-1 and J usage is TRBJ2-1; 7 positions agree with TRBD1. Germline V lookup: CDR1 SGHRS, CDR2 YFSETQ. The CDR3 runs 14 residues. With V trimmed by 4 bases and J by 3 bases, 4 bases remained unmatched. In DNA, the CDR3 is TGCGCCAGCAGCAGACAGGGAGACTACAATGAGCAGTTCTTC. It codes for CASSRQGDYNEQFF.

The CDR3 DNA is TGTGCCAGCAGTGACAGGCCCCAAGTGGCCCAGTACTTC. As protein: CASSDRPQVAQYF. The rearrangement uses TRBV2 and TRBJ2-5; no clear D gene. The CDR3 totals 13 residues. The V gene's germline CDR1 is SNHLY and CDR2 FYNNEI. Trimming cost V 3 bases and J 9 bases, with 14 bases left between them. Full variable domain (outside the CDR3, taken from reference TRBV2 and TRBJ2-5): EPEVTQTPSHQVTQMGQEVILRCVPISNHLYFYWYRQILGQKVEFLVSFYNNEISEKSEIFDDQFSVERPDGSNFTLKIRSTKLEDSAMYFCASSDRPQVAQYFGPGTRLLVL.

V and J are TRBV27 and TRBJ2-1, with 8 bases identical to TRBD2. The CDR3 length is 15 residues. J was trimmed by 3 bases and V by 5 bases; bases with no gene match: 6. Germline V lookup: CDR1 MNHEY, CDR2 SMNVEV (reference sequence). DNA of the CDR3: TGTGCCAGCAGTCCCCGCGGGGGGATCTACAATGAGCAGTTCTTC. It yields the protein CASSPRGGIYNEQFF.

This clone has just one count. This chain uses TRBV6-5 with TRBJ1-5; 9 nucleotides line up with TRBD1. The V and J ends lost 5 bases and 1 base, in that order; junction bases with no gene match: 3. The CDR3 runs 15 residues. CDR1 and CDR2 from the germline V gene are MNHEY and SVGAGI. The CDR3 loop reads CASSTGTGSNQPQHF. The CDR3 DNA sequence: TGTGCCAGCAGTACCGGGACAGGGAGCAATCAGCCCCAGCATTTT.

This clone was seen more than once but under ten times. The sample has other DNA sequences that encode this CDR3 too. This rearrangement joins TRBV7-2 to TRBJ2-5; the match to TRBD2 covers 9 bases. The length of the CDR3 is 16 residues. V lost 5 bases, J lost 4 bases, and 11 bases stayed unmatched. Looked up from germline, CDR1 is SGHTA and CDR2 is FQGNSA. The CDR3 nucleotides are TGTGCCAGCAGCGTGCTTGGGGCGGGGGGGAGAGAGACCCAGTACTTC. This gives the protein CASSVLGAGGRETQYF.

Ten or more counts support this clone. The J gene is TRBJ2-7, the V gene TRBV24-1; perhaps TRBD2 as D (6 bases). The CDR3 totals 12 residues. Germline CDR1 reads KGHDR; CDR2 reads SFDVKD. The V end lost 5 bases, the J end lost 4 bases, and 8 bases lay between the germline ends. CDR3 protein: CATSAREYEQYF. The CDR3 DNA sequence: TGTGCCACCAGTGCTCGGGAGTACGAGCAGTACTTC.

DNA of the CDR3: TGTGCCTGGAGTGTCCCCTGGCAGGGCTGGGGGCAGTACTTC. It codes for CAWSVPWQGWGQYF. V is TRBV30 and J is TRBJ2-7, with D possibly matching TRBD1 (5 bases). The CDR3 consists of 14 residues. V gave up 0 bases and J gave up 9 bases, with 18 bases separating them. The germline V gene encodes CDR1 GTSNPN and CDR2 SVGIG (reference sequence).

The rearrangement joins TRBV27 to TRBJ1-3; no reliable D call. The CDR3 consists of 14 residues. Germline CDR1 reads MNHEY; CDR2 reads SMNVEV (reference sequence). Between the trimmed V and J ends, which lost 3 bases and 0 bases, there was a span of 6 bases. The CDR3: CASSFDISGNTIYF. CDR3 bases: TGTGCCAGCAGTTTCGACATCTCTGGAAACACCATATATTTT.